The clone carrying this T cell receptor beta chain has only a few counts. The antigen is undetermined. This entry is derived from a study of T cell repertoires in cytomegalovirus infection. Across the study: In public TCR beta signatures, there were indications of both CMV infection and matching HLA type.

General study results and limits: Summed frequency of shared TCR beta families picked out CMV carriers who also had the relevant HLA. The ex vivo response was dominated by HLA-C-restricted CMV-specific TCR beta clonotypes.

The CDR3 spans 14 residues. The germline V and J ends were trimmed by 6 bases and 0 bases, with 8 bases remaining between them. Via MiXCR, TCRdb re-called the reads, giving one row per CDR3 protein. The repertoire has hundreds of thousands of distinct CDR3 sequences, 31% of them found once; the top ten carry around 15%. Sample: cultured CD8+ T cells from PBMCs, taken from culture after CMV antigen stimulation. The V call is TRBV12-3 or TRBV12-4, the J call TRBJ2-2; D not resolved. The clonotype comes from a human donor in good health (CMV status not recorded). Some clones in this sample may be carry-over from other donors' samples. CDR3 coding DNA: TGTGCCAGCAGCCTGTTAACGAACACCGGGGAGCTGTTTTTT. Translating gives CASSLLTNTGELFF.